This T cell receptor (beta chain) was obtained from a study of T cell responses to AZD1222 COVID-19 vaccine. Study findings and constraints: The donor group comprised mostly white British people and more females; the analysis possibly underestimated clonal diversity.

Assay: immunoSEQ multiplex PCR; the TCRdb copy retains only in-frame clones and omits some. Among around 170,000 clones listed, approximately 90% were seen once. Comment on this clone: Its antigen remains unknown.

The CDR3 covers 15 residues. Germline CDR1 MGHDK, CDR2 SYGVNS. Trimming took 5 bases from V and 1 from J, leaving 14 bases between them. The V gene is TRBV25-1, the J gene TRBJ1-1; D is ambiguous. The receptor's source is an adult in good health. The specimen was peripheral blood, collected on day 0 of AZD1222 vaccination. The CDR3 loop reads CASSSPNWANTEAFF. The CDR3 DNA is TGTGCCAGCAGTTCCCCAAATTGGGCGAACACTGAAGCTTTCTTT.